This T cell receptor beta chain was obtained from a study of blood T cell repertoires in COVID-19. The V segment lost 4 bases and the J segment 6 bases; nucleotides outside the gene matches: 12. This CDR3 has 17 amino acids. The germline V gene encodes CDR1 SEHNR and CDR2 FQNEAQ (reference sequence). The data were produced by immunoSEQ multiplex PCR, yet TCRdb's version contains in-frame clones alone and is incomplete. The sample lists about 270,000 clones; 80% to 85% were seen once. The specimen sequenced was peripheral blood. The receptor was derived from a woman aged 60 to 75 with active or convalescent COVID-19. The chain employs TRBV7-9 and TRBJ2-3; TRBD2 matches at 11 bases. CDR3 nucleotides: TGTGCCAGCAGCTCTCTATTCCTAGCGGGGGGCGGGGATACGCAGTATTTT. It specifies CASSSLFLAGGGDTQYF.